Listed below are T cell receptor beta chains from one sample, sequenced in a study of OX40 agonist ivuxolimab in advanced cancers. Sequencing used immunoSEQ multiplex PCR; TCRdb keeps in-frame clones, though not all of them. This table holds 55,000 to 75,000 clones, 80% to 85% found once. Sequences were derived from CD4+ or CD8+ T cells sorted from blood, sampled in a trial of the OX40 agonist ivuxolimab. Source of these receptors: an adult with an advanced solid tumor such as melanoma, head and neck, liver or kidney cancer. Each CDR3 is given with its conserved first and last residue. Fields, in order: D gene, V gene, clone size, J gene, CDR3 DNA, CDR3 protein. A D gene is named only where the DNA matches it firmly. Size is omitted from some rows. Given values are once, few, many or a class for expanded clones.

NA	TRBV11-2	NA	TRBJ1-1	TGTGCCAGCAGCTTTCAGTTGAACACTGAAGCTTTCTTT	CASSFQLNTEAFF
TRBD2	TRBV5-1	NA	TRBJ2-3	TGCGCCAGCAGTATGGCGACTAGCGGGACAGATACGCAGTATTTT	CASSMATSGTDTQYF
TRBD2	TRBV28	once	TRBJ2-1	TGTGCCAGCGGCCGGGCTAGCGGTCCATCCTACAATGAGCAGTTCTTC	CASGRASGPSYNEQFF
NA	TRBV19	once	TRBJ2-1	TGTGCCAGTAGTCAAGAACCAAGACAATGGTTCTTGGTATCGGAGCAGTTCTTC	CASSQEPRQWFLVSEQFF
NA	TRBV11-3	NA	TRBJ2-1	TGTGCCAGCAGCCTTAGACCCCGGGACCTTTCCTACAATGAGCAGTTCTTC	CASSLRPRDLSYNEQFF
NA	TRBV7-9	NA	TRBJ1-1	TGTGCCAGCAGCTTAGCGGGCGAGGGTCGAGCTTTCTTT	CASSLAGEGRAFF
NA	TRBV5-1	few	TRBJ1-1	TGCGCCAGCAGTGAGGTTAACACTGAAGCTTTCTTT	CASSEVNTEAFF
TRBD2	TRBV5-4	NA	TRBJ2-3	TGTGCCATGACAGCGGGGGGGCGTCTTACAGATACGCAGTATTTT	CAMTAGGRLTDTQYF
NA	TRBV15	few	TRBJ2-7	TGTGCCACCAGCAGAGGTAGTTACGAGCAGTACTTC	CATSRGSYEQYF
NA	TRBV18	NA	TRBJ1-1	TGTGCCAGCTCGCGAGGGGGGCAGGACACTGAAGCTTTCTTT	CASSRGGQDTEAFF
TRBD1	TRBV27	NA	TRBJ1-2	TGTGCCAGCAGTTCGGGACAGGGGGCGGGAGGCTACACCTTC	CASSSGQGAGGYTF
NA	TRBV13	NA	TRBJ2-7	TGTGCCAGCGGGCGGGAACAGGCCTACGAGCAGTACTTC	CASGREQAYEQYF
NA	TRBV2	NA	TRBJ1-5	TGTGCCAGCAAACCGGACATCCATAGCAATCAGCCCCAGCATTTT	CASKPDIHSNQPQHF
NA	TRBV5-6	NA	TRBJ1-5	TGTGCCAGCAGCTTGCAGGGTAATCAGCCCCAGCATTTT	CASSLQGNQPQHF
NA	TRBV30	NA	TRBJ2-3	TGTGCCTGGAGTGTCCACACAGATACGCAGTATTTT	CAWSVHTDTQYF
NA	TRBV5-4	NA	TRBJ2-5	TGTGCCAGCAGCTTGGAAATGTCGTCGGACATCGCGGAGACCCAGTACTTC	CASSLEMSSDIAETQYF
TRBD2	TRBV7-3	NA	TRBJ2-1	TGTGCCAGCAGCTTTGCTAGCGGGGGAAATGAGCAGTTCTTC	CASSFASGGNEQFF
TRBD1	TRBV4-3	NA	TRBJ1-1	TGCGCCAGCAGCCAAGATAGCAGGGGGCGCGGGGAAGCTTTCTTT	CASSQDSRGRGEAFF
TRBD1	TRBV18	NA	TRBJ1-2	TGTGCCAGCTCACCAAGGAGACAGGGGGACATCTGGAGCTACACCTTC	CASSPRRQGDIWSYTF
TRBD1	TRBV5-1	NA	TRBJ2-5	TGCGCCAGCAGCCCCCAGGTAACAGGGGGCTTTGAGACCCAGTACTTC	CASSPQVTGGFETQYF
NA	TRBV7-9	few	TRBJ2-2	TGTGCCAGCAGCTTTGTCCAGAACACCGGGGAGCTGTTTTTT	CASSFVQNTGELFF
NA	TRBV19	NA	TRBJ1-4	TGTGCCAGTAGTATAGATCTTGCAGGGGAGGATGAAAAACTGTTTTTT	CASSIDLAGEDEKLFF
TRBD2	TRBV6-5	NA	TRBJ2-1	TGTGCCAGCCGAGGCGGACTAGCGGGAGACAATGAGCAGTTCTTC	CASRGGLAGDNEQFF
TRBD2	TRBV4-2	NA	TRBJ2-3	TGTGCCAGCAGCCCCCGGACTAGCGGGAACACAGATACGCAGTATTTT	CASSPRTSGNTDTQYF
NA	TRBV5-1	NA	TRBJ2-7	TGCGCCAGCAGCCTCGTGGCGGGACCTTCTTACGAGCAGTACTTC	CASSLVAGPSYEQYF